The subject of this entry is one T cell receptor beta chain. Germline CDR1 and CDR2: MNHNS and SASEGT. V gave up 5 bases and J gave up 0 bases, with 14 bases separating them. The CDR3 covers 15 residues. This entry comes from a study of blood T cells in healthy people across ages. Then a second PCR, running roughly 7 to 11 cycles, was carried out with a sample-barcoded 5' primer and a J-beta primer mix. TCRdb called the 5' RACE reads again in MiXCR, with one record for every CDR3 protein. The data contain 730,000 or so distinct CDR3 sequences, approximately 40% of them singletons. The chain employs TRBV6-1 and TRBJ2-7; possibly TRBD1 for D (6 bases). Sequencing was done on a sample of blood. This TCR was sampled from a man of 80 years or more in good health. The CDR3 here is CASSLQGIASYEQYF. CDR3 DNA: TGTGCCAGCAGTTTACAGGGTATTGCCTCCTACGAGCAGTACTTC.